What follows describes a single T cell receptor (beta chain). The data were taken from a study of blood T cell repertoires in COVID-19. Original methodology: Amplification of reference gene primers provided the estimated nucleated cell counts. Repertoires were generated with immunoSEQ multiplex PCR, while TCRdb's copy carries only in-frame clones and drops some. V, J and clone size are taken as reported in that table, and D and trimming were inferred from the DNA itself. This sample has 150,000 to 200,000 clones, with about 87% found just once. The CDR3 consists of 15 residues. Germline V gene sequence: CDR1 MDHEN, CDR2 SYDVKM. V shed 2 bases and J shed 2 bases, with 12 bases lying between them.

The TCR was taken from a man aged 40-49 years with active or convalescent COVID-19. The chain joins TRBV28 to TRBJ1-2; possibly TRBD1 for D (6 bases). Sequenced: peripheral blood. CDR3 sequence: CASSLGGQRNYGYTF. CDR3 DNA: TGTGCCAGCAGTTTAGGTGGACAGAGGAACTATGGCTACACCTTC.